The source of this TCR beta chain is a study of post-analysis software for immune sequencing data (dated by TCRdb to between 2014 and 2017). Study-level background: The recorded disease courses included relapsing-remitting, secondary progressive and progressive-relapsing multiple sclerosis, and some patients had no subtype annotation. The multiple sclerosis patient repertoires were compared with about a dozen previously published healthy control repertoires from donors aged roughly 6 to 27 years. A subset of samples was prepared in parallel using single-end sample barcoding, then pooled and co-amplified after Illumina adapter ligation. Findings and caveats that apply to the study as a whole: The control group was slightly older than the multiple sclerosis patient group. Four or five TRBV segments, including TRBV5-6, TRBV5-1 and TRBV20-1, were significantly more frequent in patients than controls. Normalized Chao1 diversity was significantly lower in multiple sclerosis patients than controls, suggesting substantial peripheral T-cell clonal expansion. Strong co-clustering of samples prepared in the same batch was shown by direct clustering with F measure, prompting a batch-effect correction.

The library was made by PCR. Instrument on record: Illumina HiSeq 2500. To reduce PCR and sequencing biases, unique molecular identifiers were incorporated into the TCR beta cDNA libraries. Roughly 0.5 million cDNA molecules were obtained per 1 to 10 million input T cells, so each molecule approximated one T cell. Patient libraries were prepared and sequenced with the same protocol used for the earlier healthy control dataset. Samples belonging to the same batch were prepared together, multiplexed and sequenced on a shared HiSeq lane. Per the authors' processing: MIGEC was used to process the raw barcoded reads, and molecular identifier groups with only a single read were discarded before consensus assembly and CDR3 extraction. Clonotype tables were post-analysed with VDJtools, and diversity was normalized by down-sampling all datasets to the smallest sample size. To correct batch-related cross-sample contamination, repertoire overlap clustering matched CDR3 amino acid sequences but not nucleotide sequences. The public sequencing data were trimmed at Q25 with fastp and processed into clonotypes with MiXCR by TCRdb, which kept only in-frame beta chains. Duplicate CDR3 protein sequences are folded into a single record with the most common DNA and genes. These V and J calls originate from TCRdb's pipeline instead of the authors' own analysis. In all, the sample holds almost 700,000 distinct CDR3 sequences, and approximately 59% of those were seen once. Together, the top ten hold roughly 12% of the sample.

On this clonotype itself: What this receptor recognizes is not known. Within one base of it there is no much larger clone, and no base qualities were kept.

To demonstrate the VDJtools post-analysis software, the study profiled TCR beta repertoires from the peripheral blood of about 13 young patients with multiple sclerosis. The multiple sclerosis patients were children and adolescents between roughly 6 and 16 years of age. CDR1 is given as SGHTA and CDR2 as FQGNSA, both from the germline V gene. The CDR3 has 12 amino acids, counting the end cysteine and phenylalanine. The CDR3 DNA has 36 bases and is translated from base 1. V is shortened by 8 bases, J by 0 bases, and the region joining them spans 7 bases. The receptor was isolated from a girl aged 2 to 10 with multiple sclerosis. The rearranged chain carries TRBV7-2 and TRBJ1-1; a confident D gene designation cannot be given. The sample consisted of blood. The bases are TGTGCCAGCGGGGATATGAACACTGAAGCTTTCTTT. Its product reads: CASGDMNTEAFF. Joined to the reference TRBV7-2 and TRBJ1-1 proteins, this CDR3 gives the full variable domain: GAGVSQSPSNKVTEKGKDVELRCDPISGHTALYWYRQSLGQGLEFLIYFQGNSAPDKSGLPSDRFSAERTGGSVSTLTIQRTQQEDSAVYLCASGDMNTEAFFGQGTRLTVV.